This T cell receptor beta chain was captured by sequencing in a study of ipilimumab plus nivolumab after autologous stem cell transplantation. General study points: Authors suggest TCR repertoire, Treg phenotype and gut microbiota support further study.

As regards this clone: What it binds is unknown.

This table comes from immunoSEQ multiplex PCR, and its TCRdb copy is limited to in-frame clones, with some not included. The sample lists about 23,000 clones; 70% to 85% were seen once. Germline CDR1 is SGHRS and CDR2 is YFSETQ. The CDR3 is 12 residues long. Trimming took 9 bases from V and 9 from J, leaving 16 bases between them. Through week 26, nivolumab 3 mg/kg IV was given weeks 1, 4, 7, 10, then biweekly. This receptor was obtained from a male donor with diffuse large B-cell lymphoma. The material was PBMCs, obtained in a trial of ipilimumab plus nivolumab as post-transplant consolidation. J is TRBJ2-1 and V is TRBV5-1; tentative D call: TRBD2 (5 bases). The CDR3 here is CATRGSHGEQFF. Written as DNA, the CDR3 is TGCGCCACACGGGGTAGTCACGGTGAGCAGTTCTTC.